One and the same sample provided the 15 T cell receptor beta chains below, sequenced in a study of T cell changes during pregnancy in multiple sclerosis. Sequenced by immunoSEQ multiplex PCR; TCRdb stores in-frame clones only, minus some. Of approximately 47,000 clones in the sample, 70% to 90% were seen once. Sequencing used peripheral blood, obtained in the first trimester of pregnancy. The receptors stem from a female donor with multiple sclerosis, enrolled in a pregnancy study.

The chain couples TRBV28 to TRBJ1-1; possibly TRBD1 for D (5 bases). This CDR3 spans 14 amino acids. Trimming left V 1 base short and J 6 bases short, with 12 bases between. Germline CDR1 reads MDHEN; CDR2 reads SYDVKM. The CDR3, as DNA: TGTGCCAGCAGTTTATTGTGGGGAGGGGCTGAAGCTTTCTTT. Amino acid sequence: CASSLLWGGAEAFF.

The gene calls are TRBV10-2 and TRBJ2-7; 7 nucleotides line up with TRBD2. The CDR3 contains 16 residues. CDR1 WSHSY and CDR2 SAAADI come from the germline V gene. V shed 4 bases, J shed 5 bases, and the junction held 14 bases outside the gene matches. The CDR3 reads CASSADWGGGKNEQYF. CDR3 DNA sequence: TGCGCCAGCAGTGCCGATTGGGGCGGGGGAAAGAACGAGCAGTACTTC.

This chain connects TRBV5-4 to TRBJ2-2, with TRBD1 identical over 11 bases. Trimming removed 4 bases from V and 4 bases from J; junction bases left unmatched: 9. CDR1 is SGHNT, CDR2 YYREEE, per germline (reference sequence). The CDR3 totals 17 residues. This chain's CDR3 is CASSPDGTGGFTGELFF. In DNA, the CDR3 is TGTGCCAGCAGCCCGGACGGGACAGGGGGTTTCACCGGGGAGCTGTTTTTT.

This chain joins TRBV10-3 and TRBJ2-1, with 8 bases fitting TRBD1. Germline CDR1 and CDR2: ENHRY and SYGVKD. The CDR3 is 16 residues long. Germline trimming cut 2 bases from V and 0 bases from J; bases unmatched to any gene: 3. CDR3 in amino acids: CAISEVGQGSYNEQFF. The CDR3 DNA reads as TGTGCCATCAGTGAGGTAGGACAGGGCTCCTACAATGAGCAGTTCTTC.

This CDR3 reads CASSVVAVSYGYTF. The CDR3 DNA reads as TGTGCCAGCAGCGTAGTCGCAGTATCCTATGGCTACACCTTC. This chain connects TRBV9 to TRBJ1-2, with D uncertain. Trimming shortened V by 0 bases and J by 4 bases, and 10 bases separated the two germline ends. The germline gives CDR1 SGDLS, CDR2 YYNGEE. The length of the CDR3 is 14 residues.

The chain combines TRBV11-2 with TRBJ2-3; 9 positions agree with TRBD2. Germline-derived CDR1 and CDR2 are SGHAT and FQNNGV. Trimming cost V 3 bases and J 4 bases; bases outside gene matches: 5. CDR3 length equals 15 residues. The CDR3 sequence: CASSLSSGGSDTQYF. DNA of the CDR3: TGTGCCAGCAGCTTGAGTAGCGGGGGTTCAGATACGCAGTATTTT.

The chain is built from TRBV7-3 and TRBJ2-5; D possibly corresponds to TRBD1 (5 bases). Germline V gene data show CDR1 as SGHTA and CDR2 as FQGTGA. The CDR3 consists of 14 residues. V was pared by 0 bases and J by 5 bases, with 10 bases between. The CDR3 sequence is CASSLTGAWETQYF. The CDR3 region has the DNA TGTGCCAGCAGCTTAACTGGGGCTTGGGAGACCCAGTACTTC.

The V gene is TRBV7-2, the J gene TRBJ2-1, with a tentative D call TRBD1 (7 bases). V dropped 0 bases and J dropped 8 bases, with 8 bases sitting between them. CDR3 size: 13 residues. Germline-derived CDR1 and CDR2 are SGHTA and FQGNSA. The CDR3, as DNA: TGTGCCAGCAGCTTAGCCAGGGGGGATGAGCAGTTCTTC. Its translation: CASSLARGDEQFF.

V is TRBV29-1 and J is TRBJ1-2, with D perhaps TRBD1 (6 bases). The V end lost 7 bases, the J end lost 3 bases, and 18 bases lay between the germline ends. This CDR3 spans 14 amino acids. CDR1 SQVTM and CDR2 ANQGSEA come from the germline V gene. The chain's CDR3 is CSAIIPDRYYGYTF. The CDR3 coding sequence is TGCAGCGCGATAATCCCCGACAGGTACTATGGCTACACCTTC.

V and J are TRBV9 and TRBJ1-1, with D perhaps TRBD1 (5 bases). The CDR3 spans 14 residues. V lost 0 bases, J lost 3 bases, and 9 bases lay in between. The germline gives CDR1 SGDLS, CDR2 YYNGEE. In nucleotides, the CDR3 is TGTGCCAGCAGCGTAGCCAGGGTGGACACTGAAGCTTTCTTT. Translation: CASSVARVDTEAFF.

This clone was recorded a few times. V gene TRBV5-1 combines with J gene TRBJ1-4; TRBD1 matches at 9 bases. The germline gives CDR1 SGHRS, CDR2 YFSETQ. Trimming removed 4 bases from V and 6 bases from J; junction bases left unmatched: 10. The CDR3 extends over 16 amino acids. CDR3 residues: CASSHGDRASYEKLFF. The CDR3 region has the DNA TGCGCCAGCAGCCATGGGGACAGGGCATCCTATGAAAAACTGTTTTTT.

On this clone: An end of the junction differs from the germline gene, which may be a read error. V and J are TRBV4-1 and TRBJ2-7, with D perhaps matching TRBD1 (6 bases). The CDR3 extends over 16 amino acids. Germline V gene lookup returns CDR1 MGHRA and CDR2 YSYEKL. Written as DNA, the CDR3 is TGCGCCAGCAGCGAAGAGTTCCGGGACACCGCCTACGAGCAGTACTTC. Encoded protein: CASSEEFRDTAYEQYF.

The CDR3 region is CAWSDWDRPGTEAFF. In nucleotides, the CDR3 is TGTGCCTGGAGTGACTGGGACAGGCCGGGGACTGAAGCTTTCTTT. The chain uses TRBV30 and TRBJ1-1, with TRBD1 identical over 8 bases. Trimming took 1 base from V and 5 from J; bases not matched to a gene: 9. The CDR3 consists of 15 residues. Germline V CDR1 and CDR2: GTSNPN, SVGIG (reference sequence).

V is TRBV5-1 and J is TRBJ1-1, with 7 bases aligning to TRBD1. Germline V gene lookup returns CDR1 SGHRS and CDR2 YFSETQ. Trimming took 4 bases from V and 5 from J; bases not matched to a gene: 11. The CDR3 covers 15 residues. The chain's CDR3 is CASSILQGSYTEAFF. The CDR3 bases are TGCGCCAGCAGCATCCTACAGGGGTCATATACTGAAGCTTTCTTT. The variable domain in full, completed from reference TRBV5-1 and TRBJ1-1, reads KAGVTQTPRYLIKTRGQQVTLSCSPISGHRSVSWYQQTPGQGLQFLFEYFSETQRNKGNFPGRFSGRQFSNSRSEMNVSTLELGDSALYLCASSILQGSYTEAFFGQGTRLTVV.

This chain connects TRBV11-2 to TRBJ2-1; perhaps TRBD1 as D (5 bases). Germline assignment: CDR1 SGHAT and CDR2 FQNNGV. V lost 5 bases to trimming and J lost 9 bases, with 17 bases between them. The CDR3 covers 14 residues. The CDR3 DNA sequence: TGTGCCAGCAGCCCCCGGGCAGGGCGTGGTGAGCAGTTCTTC. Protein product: CASSPRAGRGEQFF. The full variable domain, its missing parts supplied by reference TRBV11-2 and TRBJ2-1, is EAGVAQSPRYKIIEKRQSVAFWCNPISGHATLYWYQQILGQGPKLLIQFQNNGVVDDSQLPKDRFSAERLKGVDSTLKIQPAKLEDSAVYLCASSPRAGRGEQFFGPGTRLTVL.